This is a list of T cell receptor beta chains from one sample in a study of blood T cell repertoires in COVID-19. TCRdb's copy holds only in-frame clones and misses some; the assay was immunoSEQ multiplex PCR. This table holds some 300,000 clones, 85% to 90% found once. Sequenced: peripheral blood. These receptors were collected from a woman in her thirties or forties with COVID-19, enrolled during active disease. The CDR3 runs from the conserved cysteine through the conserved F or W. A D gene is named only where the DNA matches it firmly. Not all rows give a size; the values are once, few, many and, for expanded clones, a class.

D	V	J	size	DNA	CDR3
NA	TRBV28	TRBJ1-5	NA	TGTGCCAGCAGGGAGGGGCATCAGCCCCAGCATTTT	CASREGHQPQHF
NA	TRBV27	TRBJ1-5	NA	TGTGCCAGCAGAAGGGCGGGGGGTTATAGCAATCAGCCCCAGCATTTT	CASRRAGGYSNQPQHF
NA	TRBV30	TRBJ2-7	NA	TGTGCCTGGAGTGCCCGACGGGATTACGAGCAGTACTTC	CAWSARRDYEQYF
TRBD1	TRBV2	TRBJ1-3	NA	TGTGCCAGCAGTTTTCAGGGGGTACTGGCTGGAAACACCATATATTTT	CASSFQGVLAGNTIYF
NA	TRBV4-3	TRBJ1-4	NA	TGCGCCAGCAGCCACAGGGCGGGGGAGAATGAAAAACTGTTTTTT	CASSHRAGENEKLFF
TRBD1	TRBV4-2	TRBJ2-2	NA	TGTGCCAGCAGCCCCCGGGACAGAGATAACACCGGGGAGCTGTTTTTT	CASSPRDRDNTGELFF
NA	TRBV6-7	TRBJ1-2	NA	TGTGCCAGCAGTTTGAGGCGAAACTATGGCTACACCTTC	CASSLRRNYGYTF
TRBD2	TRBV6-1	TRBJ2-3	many	TGTGCCAGCAGTGAAGCGATTGGCGGGGGAAGCACAGATACGCAGTATTTT	CASSEAIGGGSTDTQYF
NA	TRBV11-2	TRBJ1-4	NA	TGTGCCAGCAGCTTAGGTAGACCAGGCTCTGAAAAACTGTTTTTT	CASSLGRPGSEKLFF
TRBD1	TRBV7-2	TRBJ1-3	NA	TGTGCCAGCAGCCCGCGGACAGGCGCCAAGAACTCTGGAAACACCATATATTTT	CASSPRTGAKNSGNTIYF
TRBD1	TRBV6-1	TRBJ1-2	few	TGTGCCAGCAGTGAGATACATGTTGGGACAGGGTTATGGTATGGCTACACCTTC	CASSEIHVGTGLWYGYTF
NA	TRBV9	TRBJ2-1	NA	TGTGCCAGCAGCGTAGCGTCCCAGGGGGGCGGGAGGTTGATGGATGAGCAGTTCTTC	CASSVASQGGGRLMDEQFF
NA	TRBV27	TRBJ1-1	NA	TGTGCCAGCAGTCCACAGGTCATGAACACTGAAGCTTTCTTT	CASSPQVMNTEAFF
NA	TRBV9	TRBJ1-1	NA	TGTGCCAGCAGCGTACCAGCCCAGCGAGGGGGGGACACTGAAGCTTTCTTT	CASSVPAQRGGDTEAFF
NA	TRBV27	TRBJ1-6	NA	TGTGCCAGCAAGGGGGTAGGTTCACCCCTCCACTTT	CASKGVGSPLHF
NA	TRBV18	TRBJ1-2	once	TGTGCCAGCTCACTACTCAAAAACTATGGCTACACCTTC	CASSLLKNYGYTF
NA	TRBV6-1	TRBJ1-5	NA	TGTGCCAGCAGTGAAACGGACAGCACCATCTCGGCCCAGCATTTT	CASSETDSTISAQHF
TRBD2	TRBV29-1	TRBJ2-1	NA	TGCAGCGGCGGACCGGGACTAGCGGACTACAATGAGCAGTTCTTC	CSGGPGLADYNEQFF
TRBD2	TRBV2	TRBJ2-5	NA	TGTGCCAGCAGTCCACTAGCGGGGGGGGTCCAAGAGACCCAGTACTTC	CASSPLAGGVQETQYF
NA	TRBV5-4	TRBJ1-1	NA	TGTGCCAGCAGCCCCGGTCCAGGGATGAACACTGAAGCTTTCTTT	CASSPGPGMNTEAFF
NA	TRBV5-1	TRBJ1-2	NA	TGCGCCAGCAGCCCAGGGGACCCGCATCCCCTTAACTATGGCTACACCTTC	CASSPGDPHPLNYGYTF
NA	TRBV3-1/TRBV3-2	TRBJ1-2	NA	TGTGCCAGCAGCCAACAAGGGGTAAACGGCTACACCTTC	CASSQQGVNGYTF
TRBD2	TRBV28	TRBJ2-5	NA	TGTGCCAGCATTCGGCGGGTGGCTAGCGGGAGGAAAGAGACCCAGTACTTC	CASIRRVASGRKETQYF
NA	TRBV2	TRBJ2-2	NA	TGTGCCAGCAGACGGACCGTTTCGGGAGCGAACACCGGGGAGCTGTTTTTT	CASRRTVSGANTGELFF
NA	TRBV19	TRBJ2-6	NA	TGTGCCAGTAGTATCGGAGGGATGCACTCTGGGGCCAACGTCCTGACTTTC	CASSIGGMHSGANVLTF
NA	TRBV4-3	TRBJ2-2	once	TGCGCCAGCAGCCAAGAACTTCCGGGGGTAGGCCTTCAAACCGGGGAGCTGTTTTTT	CASSQELPGVGLQTGELFF
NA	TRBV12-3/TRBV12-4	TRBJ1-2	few	TGTGCCAGCAGTTTTATCGGGTCCTATGGCTACACCTTC	CASSFIGSYGYTF
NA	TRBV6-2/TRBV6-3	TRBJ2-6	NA	TGTGCCAGCAGCCGCAGCGGAGGGATGCTCTCTGGGGCCAACGTCCTGACTTTC	CASSRSGGMLSGANVLTF
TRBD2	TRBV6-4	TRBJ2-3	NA	TGTGCCAGCAGTGACTCGATAGCGGGAGGGCCAGATACGCAGTATTTT	CASSDSIAGGPDTQYF
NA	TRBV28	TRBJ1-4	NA	TGTGCCAGCTTAACCGGGGGGAGGGCAAATGAAAAACTGTTTTTT	CASLTGGRANEKLFF
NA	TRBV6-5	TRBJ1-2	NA	TGTGCCAGCAGTTCAGGGGCCTATGGCTACACCTTC	CASSSGAYGYTF
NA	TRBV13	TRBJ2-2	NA	TGTGCCAGCAGCGTTAGTGGGGAGTCCGGGGAGCTGTTTTTT	CASSVSGESGELFF
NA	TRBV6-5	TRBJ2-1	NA	TGTGCCAGCAGAGTGAATCGGGAAGGGAATGAGCAGTTCTTC	CASRVNREGNEQFF
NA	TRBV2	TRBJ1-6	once	TGTGCCAGCAGTGGAGGCTTCTTGGGGGGTCCCTCACCCCTCCACTTT	CASSGGFLGGPSPLHF
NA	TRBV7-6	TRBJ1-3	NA	TGTGCCAGCAGCTTAGCGCGTCGCAGGGGTGGAAACACCATATATTTT	CASSLARRRGGNTIYF
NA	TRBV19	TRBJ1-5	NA	TGTGCCAGTAGTATAGGCCAGCGGAGTCAGCCCCAGCATTTT	CASSIGQRSQPQHF
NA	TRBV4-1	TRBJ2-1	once	TGCGCCAGCAGCCAAGATGACAGGTCCTCCTACAATGAGCAGTTCTTC	CASSQDDRSSYNEQFF
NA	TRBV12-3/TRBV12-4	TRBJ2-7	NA	TGTGCCAGCAGTTTGACTTACGAGCAGTACTTC	CASSLTYEQYF
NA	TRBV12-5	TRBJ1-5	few	TGTGCTAGTGGCCTAATACAGGGAGGGATCGGCAATCAGCCCCAGCATTTT	CASGLIQGGIGNQPQHF
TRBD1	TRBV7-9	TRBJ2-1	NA	TGTGCCAGCAGCTTTGGGGACAGTCTACCTCTTGGGCAGTTCTTC	CASSFGDSLPLGQFF
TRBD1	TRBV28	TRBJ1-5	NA	TGTGCCAGCAGTTTACCTCCCCGGGACAGGTTTAGCAATCAGCCCCAGCATTTT	CASSLPPRDRFSNQPQHF
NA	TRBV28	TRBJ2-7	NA	TGTGCCAGCAGTTTTGATACTAGTTTGTTCGAGCAGTACTTC	CASSFDTSLFEQYF
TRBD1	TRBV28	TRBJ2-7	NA	TGTGCCAGCAGTTTATGGGGACAGGGAAGCTACGAGCAGTACTTC	CASSLWGQGSYEQYF
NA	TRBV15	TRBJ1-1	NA	TGTGCCACCAGCAGTCTGGACAGAGCGTTGGGGGCTTTCTTT	CATSSLDRALGAFF
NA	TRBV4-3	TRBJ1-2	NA	TGCGCCAGCAGCCAAGATTTTGCCAGGGCTCTGGATGGCTACACCTTC	CASSQDFARALDGYTF
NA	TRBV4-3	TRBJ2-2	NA	TGCGCCAGCAGCCAAGATCTGAGGGGGGGCGACACCGGGGAGCTGTTTTTT	CASSQDLRGGDTGELFF
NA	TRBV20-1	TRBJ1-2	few	TGCAGTGCCCGAGGAGGCGGCTACACCTTC	CSARGGGYTF
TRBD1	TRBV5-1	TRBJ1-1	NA	TGCGCCAGCAGCTTGGTGGACAGGAGGGACACTGAAGCTTTCTTT	CASSLVDRRDTEAFF
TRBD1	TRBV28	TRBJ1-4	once	TGTGCCAGCAGTTTAAGGGGACAGGGCCCCGAAAAACTGTTTTTT	CASSLRGQGPEKLFF
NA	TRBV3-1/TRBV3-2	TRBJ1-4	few	TGTGCCAGCAGCCAATCCCTCCGGGAAAAACTGTTTTTT	CASSQSLREKLFF
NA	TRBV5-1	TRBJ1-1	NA	TGCGCCAGCAGCTTGGGGGCAGGGGTGAACACTGAAGCTTTCTTT	CASSLGAGVNTEAFF
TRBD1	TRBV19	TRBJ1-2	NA	TGTGCCAGCGTTGGACAGGGGAGTTATGGCTACACCTTC	CASVGQGSYGYTF